This T cell receptor beta chain stems from a study of cytomegalovirus exposure and HLA in healthy donors. PCR employed 60 Vbeta and 13 Jbeta primers. The method was immunoSEQ multiplex PCR; TCRdb's version includes in-frame clones alone and lacks a portion of them. The profile covers tens of thousands of clones, with around 81% appearing a single time and around 0.53% taken by the ten largest. The V and J ends lost 0 bases and 4 bases respectively, with 11 bases between them. Per germline, CDR1 SGHRS and CDR2 YFSETQ. This CDR3 spans 15 amino acids. Sequencing used PBMCs. This sequence originates from a man under 40 in good health and CMV-seronegative. The chain uses TRBV5-1 and TRBJ1-5; TRBD1 might be the D (5 bases). The CDR3 protein is CASSLGQGYNQPQHF. The CDR3 DNA reads TGCGCCAGCAGCTTGGGGCAGGGCTATAATCAGCCCCAGCATTTT.